The T cell receptor beta chain described here comes from a study of siplizumab effects on memory and regulatory T cells. Each sample contributed about 10^5 TCR templates to the assay. Generated by immunoSEQ multiplex PCR, the TCRdb table keeps only in-frame clones and is missing some. The table lists 57,000 or so clones, more than 80% of them singletons. Regarding the study as a whole: Proof of suppressive function in proliferating Tregs from siplizumab cultures was not established. Under siplizumab, alloreactive sequences traced to unstimulated CD4+ memory cells were significantly reduced. Unstimulated subsets captured only a minor fraction of alloreactive clones.

Germline V gene data show CDR1 as SGHRS and CDR2 as YFSETQ. Trimming stripped 1 base from V and 4 bases from J, with 4 bases between. CDR3 size: 12 residues. Note on this clone: The antigen remains unidentified.

The clonotype was recovered from a human donor in good health. The chain is built from TRBV5-1 and TRBJ2-3; D is uncertain. The specimen sequenced was CD8+ T cells sorted from blood. CDR3 loop: CASSLSSDTQYF. The CDR3, as DNA: TGCGCCAGCAGCTTGTCGTCAGATACGCAGTATTTT. Complete variable domain (other parts from reference TRBV5-1 and TRBJ2-3): KAGVTQTPRYLIKTRGQQVTLSCSPISGHRSVSWYQQTPGQGLQFLFEYFSETQRNKGNFPGRFSGRQFSNSRSEMNVSTLELGDSALYLCASSLSSDTQYFGPGTRLTVL.